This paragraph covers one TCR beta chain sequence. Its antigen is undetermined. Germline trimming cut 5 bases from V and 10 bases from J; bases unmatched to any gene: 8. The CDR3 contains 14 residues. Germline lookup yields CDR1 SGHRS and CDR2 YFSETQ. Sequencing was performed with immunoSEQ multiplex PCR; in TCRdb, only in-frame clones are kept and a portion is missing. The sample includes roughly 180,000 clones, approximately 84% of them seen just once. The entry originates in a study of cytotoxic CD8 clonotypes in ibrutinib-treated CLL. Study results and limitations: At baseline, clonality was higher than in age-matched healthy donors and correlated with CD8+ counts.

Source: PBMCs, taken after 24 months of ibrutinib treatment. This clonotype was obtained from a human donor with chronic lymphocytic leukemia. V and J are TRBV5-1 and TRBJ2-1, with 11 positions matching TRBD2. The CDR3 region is CASRLAGGSQEQFF. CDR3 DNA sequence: TGCGCCAGCAGATTAGCGGGGGGGTCGCAGGAGCAGTTCTTC.